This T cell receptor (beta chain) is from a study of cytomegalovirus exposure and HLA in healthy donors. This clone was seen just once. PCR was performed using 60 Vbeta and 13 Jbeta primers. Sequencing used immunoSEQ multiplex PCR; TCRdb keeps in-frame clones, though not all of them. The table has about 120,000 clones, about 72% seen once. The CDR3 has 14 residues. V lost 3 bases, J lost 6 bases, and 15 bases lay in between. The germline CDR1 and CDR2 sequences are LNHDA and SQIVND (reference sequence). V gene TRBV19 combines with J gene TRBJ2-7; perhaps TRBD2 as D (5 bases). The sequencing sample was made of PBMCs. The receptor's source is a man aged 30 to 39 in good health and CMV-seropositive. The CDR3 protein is CASSISGVPGEQYF. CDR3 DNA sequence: TGTGCCAGTAGTATTTCCGGGGTCCCGGGCGAGCAGTACTTC.